The rows below give T cell receptor beta chains drawn from one sample of a study of blood T cell repertoires in COVID-19. Sequenced by immunoSEQ multiplex PCR; TCRdb stores in-frame clones only, minus some. The sample contains almost 400,000 clones, approximately 89% of which appear only once. The sample comprised PBMCs or T cells enriched from blood (not recorded which). All receptors derive from a woman in her twenties or thirties who had recovered from COVID-19. Both conserved end residues are trimmed from each CDR3. D genes are given only for firm matches.

TRBV30	NA	TRBJ2-5	AWRASQETQY
TRBV5-1	TRBD1	TRBJ2-2	ASTQDRPETGELF
TRBV6-5	NA	TRBJ1-6	ASSPVRRNNSPLH
TRBV4-1	NA	TRBJ2-1	ASSQDPGGYNEQF
TRBV6-5	NA	TRBJ1-2	ASSYQGGPSNYGYT
TRBV7-3	TRBD2	TRBJ2-3	ASSALATATDTQY
TRBV5-1	TRBD2	TRBJ2-3	ASSGGTSGGTDTQY
TRBV19	NA	TRBJ2-3	ASSMPPQGKQY
TRBV11-1	TRBD1	TRBJ2-1	ASSERTGVINEQF
TRBV27	NA	TRBJ1-2	ASSLSLSSGYGYT
TRBV27	NA	TRBJ2-2	ASSLEQGGTGELF
TRBV19	NA	TRBJ1-5	ASSIVAGQGNQPQH
TRBV5-6	NA	TRBJ1-6	ASSFRQGRTSPLH
TRBV7-9	TRBD1	TRBJ1-1	AGRDRRLDTEAF
TRBV5-4	NA	TRBJ1-1	ASSLAGRVNTEAF
TRBV7-3	TRBD2	TRBJ2-1	ASSFRLAGADEQF
TRBV5-1	NA	TRBJ2-7	ASSLGGGSSYEQY
TRBV28	NA	TRBJ2-5	ASSSPGQWGETQY
TRBV30	TRBD1	TRBJ2-7	AGKEGTVSYEQY
TRBV30	NA	TRBJ1-1	AWSPSEQGEAF
TRBV9	NA	TRBJ1-1	ASSEGNMNTEAF
TRBV9	TRBD2	TRBJ2-7	ASSPPPGLDSYEQY
TRBV5-4	TRBD1	TRBJ2-7	ASSSQGVSSYEQY
TRBV6-5	TRBD1	TRBJ2-2	ASRHRGAGELF
TRBV19	NA	TRBJ1-2	ASRRDYGYT
TRBV4-3	NA	TRBJ1-6	ASSQDPDSLYNSPLH
TRBV7-3	NA	TRBJ1-5	ASSLISGYNQPQH
TRBV9	NA	TRBJ1-5	ASSSDRINQPQH
TRBV28	NA	TRBJ1-2	ASNLGQGGYGYT
TRBV27	TRBD1	TRBJ1-5	ASSLSMTGGGPQH